The 26 T cell receptor beta chains presented below share a single source sample, sequenced in a study of CD8 T cells in Susac syndrome. With random hexamers, reverse transcription was performed on about 0.5 to 1 ug of RNA. MiXCR was run by TCRdb on the immunoSEQ multiplex PCR reads, yielding one entry per CDR3 protein. The sample consists of a few hundred thousand distinct CDR3 sequences, roughly 94% of them appearing once. The sequencing input was CD4+ T cells from PBMCs. The receptors originated from a human donor with multiple sclerosis.

This sequence joins TRBV18 and TRBJ1-1; no reliable D call. V lost 0 bases and J 1 base, leaving 15 bases between the germline ends. The germline V gene has CDR1 KGHSH and CDR2 LQKENI. This CDR3 contains 17 residues. The DNA of the CDR3 is TGTGCCAGCTCACCACCGAACAGCCCCGGAGGGAACACTGAAGCTTTCTTT. Its protein product is CASSPPNSPGGNTEAFF. The full variable domain, rest sourced from reference TRBV18 and TRBJ1-1, is NAGVMQNPRHLVRRRGQEARLRCSPMKGHSHVYWYRQLPEEGLKFMVYLQKENIIDESGMPKERFSAEFPKEGPSILRIQQVVRGDSAAYFCASSPPNSPGGNTEAFFGQGTRLTVV.

This clonotype was detected only once. The rearrangement joins TRBV7-6 to TRBJ2-3; 9 nucleotides align to TRBD2. The CDR3 contains 17 residues. Per germline, CDR1 SGHVS and CDR2 FNYEAQ. The junction had 9 bases not matched to a gene; V was cut back by 1 base and J by 4 bases. The CDR3 spells CASSLVVPAGGPDTQYF. The CDR3, as DNA: TGTGCCAGCAGCTTAGTTGTCCCAGCGGGGGGCCCAGATACGCAGTATTTT.

This chain connects TRBV7-2 to TRBJ2-5, with D unclear. Germline CDR1 is SGHTA and CDR2 is FQGNSA. Deletions cut 1 base from V and 4 bases from J, with 7 bases between. This CDR3 is 13 amino acids long. CDR3 sequence reads: CASSLDIVETQYF. CDR3 nucleotides: TGTGCCAGCAGCTTAGATATCGTAGAGACCCAGTACTTC.

As DNA, the CDR3 is TGTGCCAGCTCTCAACGGACAGGGGAAGAGACCCAGTACTTC. This encodes CASSQRTGEETQYF. The chain combines TRBV18 with TRBJ2-5, with TRBD1 matching 9 bases. Germline CDR1 is KGHSH and CDR2 is LQKENI. The CDR3 has 14 residues. Unmatched junction bases numbered 5, after V lost 6 bases and J lost 3 bases. The full variable domain, in which reference TRBV18 and TRBJ2-5 provide the parts outside the CDR3, is NAGVMQNPRHLVRRRGQEARLRCSPMKGHSHVYWYRQLPEEGLKFMVYLQKENIIDESGMPKERFSAEFPKEGPSILRIQQVVRGDSAAYFCASSQRTGEETQYFGPGTRLLVL.

V gene TRBV12-3 or TRBV12-4 combines with J gene TRBJ2-7; possible D gene TRBD1, 5 bases. This CDR3 spans 15 amino acids. The V and J ends lost 6 bases and 3 bases respectively, with 18 bases between them. This CDR3 is CASRLGQGVSYEQYF. CDR3 sequence (DNA): TGTGCCAGCAGGCTCGGGCAGGGTGTCAGCTACGAGCAGTACTTC.

Points on this clonotype: Mismatch with germline at one junction end may stem from a read error. The chain employs TRBV3-1 and TRBJ2-3; 13 nucleotides line up with TRBD2. The CDR3 extends over 15 amino acids. Germline V gene lookup returns CDR1 LGHDT and CDR2 YNNKEL (reference sequence). The CDR3 sequence: CVSSRGLAGVDTQYF. The CDR3 region has the DNA TGTGTCAGCAGCCGCGGACTAGCGGGGGTAGATACGCAGTATTTT.

V is TRBV18 and J is TRBJ2-1; weak D call: TRBD2 (5 bases). V lost 0 bases and J 5 bases, leaving 5 bases between the germline ends. Germline CDR1 reads KGHSH; CDR2 reads LQKENI. The CDR3 has 13 amino acids. Here the CDR3 reads CASSPPSDNEQFF. As DNA, the CDR3 is TGTGCCAGCTCACCACCTAGCGACAATGAGCAGTTCTTC.

This sequence joins TRBV18 and TRBJ1-2; D unresolved. CDR1 and CDR2 (germline): KGHSH, LQKENI. This CDR3 comprises 15 residues. Between the trimmed V and J ends, which lost 2 bases and 7 bases, there was a span of 17 bases. The DNA for the CDR3 is TGTGCCAGCTCACCAATTCCCGGAGGACCTTTTGGCTACACCTTC. It is translated as CASSPIPGGPFGYTF.

The chain employs TRBV12-3 or TRBV12-4 and TRBJ2-5, with unresolved D. With 5 bases removed from V and 9 bases from J, the gap between germline ends came to 13 bases. This CDR3 spans 12 amino acids. The CDR3 spells CASSPQSYAQYF. The CDR3 DNA reads as TGTGCCAGCAGTCCTCAGTCCTACGCCCAGTACTTC.

This chain links TRBV7-9 with TRBJ1-5, with TRBD1 as a possible D gene (6 bases). The CDR3 spans 14 residues. V was clipped by 5 bases and J by 2 bases, with 10 bases between them. Germline lookup yields CDR1 SEHNR and CDR2 FQNEAQ (reference sequence). This CDR3 is CASSRTEGNQPQHF. The DNA of the CDR3 is TGTGCCAGCAGCCGGACAGAGGGCAATCAGCCCCAGCATTTT.

The chain joins TRBV18 to TRBJ2-7, with TRBD1 matching over 7 bases. V was pared by 4 bases and J by 1 base, with 4 bases of the junction left unmatched. Per the germline V gene, CDR1 is KGHSH and CDR2 is LQKENI. The CDR3 totals 14 residues. The chain's CDR3 is CASSLQTGSYEQYV. CDR3 nucleotide sequence: TGTGCCAGCTCACTACAGACAGGGTCCTACGAGCAGTACGTC.

The rearrangement uses TRBV27 and TRBJ1-6, with a weak D call TRBD1 (5 bases). CDR3 length equals 18 residues. Trimming stripped 5 bases from V and 7 bases from J, with 24 bases between. CDR1 and CDR2 (germline): MNHEY, SMNVEV (reference sequence). CDR3 region: CASSPRSGHITVNSPLHF. DNA of the CDR3: TGTGCCAGCAGTCCCCGGTCAGGACACATTACGGTGAATTCACCCCTCCACTTT.

V gene TRBV4-1 combines with J gene TRBJ1-2, with D hard to call. The CDR3 runs 15 residues. Trimming stripped 1 base from V and 0 bases from J, with 9 bases between. Per germline, CDR1 MGHRA and CDR2 YSYEKL. The CDR3: CASSQVPTANYGYTF. DNA for the CDR3: TGCGCCAGCAGCCAAGTCCCCACAGCTAACTATGGCTACACCTTC.

The rearrangement uses TRBV30 and TRBJ2-7, with TRBD2 matching over 11 bases. The length of the CDR3 is 16 residues. Germline values: CDR1 GTSNPN, CDR2 SVGIG (reference sequence). The V gene end was trimmed by 2 bases and the J gene end by 4 bases; junction bases not matched to a gene: 10. CDR3 DNA sequence: TGTGCCTGGAGTATAACTAGCGGGGGAGTGTATTACGAGCAGTACTTC. It is translated as CAWSITSGGVYYEQYF.

The rearrangement joins TRBV7-9 to TRBJ2-7; D could derive from TRBD1 or TRBD2 (5 bases each). V was clipped by 5 bases and J by 9 bases, with 17 bases between them. CDR3 size: 13 residues. Germline V gives CDR1 SEHNR, CDR2 FQNEAQ (reference sequence). The CDR3 loop is CASSLGDRRAQYF. Written as DNA, the CDR3 is TGTGCCAGCAGCCTCGGGGACCGCCGTGCGCAGTACTTC.

This chain links TRBV28 with TRBJ1-5; 7 bases agree with TRBD1. Germline V gene lookup returns CDR1 MDHEN and CDR2 SYDVKM. The CDR3 runs 14 residues. The V segment lost 6 bases and the J segment 3 bases; nucleotides outside the gene matches: 5. The DNA of the CDR3 is TGTGCCAGCAGACTGGGACAGCCCAATCAGCCCCAGCATTTT. This gives the protein CASRLGQPNQPQHF.

The V gene is TRBV3-1, the J gene TRBJ2-7, with 7 positions matching TRBD1. Germline V gene lookup returns CDR1 LGHDT and CDR2 YNNKEL (reference sequence). The CDR3 sequence is 14 residues long. V shed 8 bases and J 4 bases; nucleotides not matched to a gene: 11. CDR3 DNA: TGTGCCAGCGGTCGACAGGGAGTTCCGTACGAGCAGTACTTC. Translating gives CASGRQGVPYEQYF.

The chain couples TRBV29-1 to TRBJ2-2; 8 bases line up with TRBD1. The CDR3 has 14 residues. After removal of 4 bases from V and 3 bases from J, the junction contained 4 bases not matched to a gene. Germline V gene lookup returns CDR1 SQVTM and CDR2 ANQGSEA. CDR3 protein: CSVVPGGHTGELFF. The CDR3 DNA sequence: TGCAGCGTTGTACCAGGGGGCCACACCGGGGAGCTGTTTTTT.

The gene calls are TRBV12-3 or TRBV12-4 and TRBJ1-3; D is ambiguous. V lost 5 bases, J lost 0 bases, and 17 bases lay in between. This CDR3 is built from 17 residues. The CDR3 bases are TGTGCCAGCAGTCCGGCGGGCAATCTTTACTCTGGAAACACCATATATTTT. It translates to CASSPAGNLYSGNTIYF.

The sample holds one count of this clonotype. The J gene is TRBJ2-5, the V gene TRBV7-3; D gene ambiguous. The V and J ends lost 5 bases and 1 base respectively, with 14 bases between them. Per germline, CDR1 SGHTA and CDR2 FQGTGA. CDR3 length: 15 amino acids. The CDR3 region has the DNA TGTGCCAGCAGCCCCGGCGCGCAGCGCCAAGAGACCCAGTACTTC. Translating gives CASSPGAQRQETQYF.

The chain couples TRBV11-2 to TRBJ2-7; D remains unclear. Looked up from germline, CDR1 is SGHAT and CDR2 is FQNNGV. The V end lost 7 bases, the J end lost 6 bases, and 16 bases lay between the germline ends. There are 13 residues in the CDR3. The CDR3 nucleotides read TGTGCCAGCACCATTCCATCTCTTGGCGAGCAGTACGTC. Translated, it gives CASTIPSLGEQYV.

The rearrangement joins TRBV20-1 to TRBJ1-1; D gene ambiguous. The germline V and J ends were trimmed by 2 bases and 1 base, with 14 bases remaining between them. The CDR3 extends over 15 amino acids. Germline loops: CDR1 DFQATT, CDR2 SNEGSKA (reference sequence). The CDR3: CSARNPDAANTEAFF. The CDR3 DNA is TGCAGTGCTAGAAACCCTGACGCGGCGAACACTGAAGCTTTCTTT.

This chain uses TRBV30 with TRBJ1-2; D is ambiguous. V was clipped by 2 bases and J by 7 bases, with 11 bases between them. Germline values: CDR1 GTSNPN, CDR2 SVGIG (reference sequence). The CDR3 length is 12 residues. In nucleotides, the CDR3 is TGTGCCTGGAGTTATGGGAATCTTGGCTACACCTTC. Encoded protein: CAWSYGNLGYTF.

The V gene is TRBV6-5, the J gene TRBJ2-7; 8 nucleotides align to TRBD1. The germline gives CDR1 MNHEY, CDR2 SVGAGI. J was trimmed by 1 base and V by 6 bases; bases with no gene match: 8. The CDR3 has 15 amino acids. The CDR3 sequence: CASRRGTGPSYEQYF. In DNA form, the CDR3 reads TGTGCCAGCAGGCGAGGGACAGGCCCTTCCTACGAGCAGTACTTC.

This chain joins TRBV20-1 and TRBJ2-5; 10 nucleotides align to TRBD2. CDR3 length: 16 residues. Trimming removed 1 base from V and 2 bases from J; junction bases left unmatched: 7. In germline, CDR1 is DFQATT, CDR2 SNEGSKA (reference sequence). CDR3 coding DNA: TGCAGTGCTAGAGCATTCCTAGCGGGGGATCAAGAGACCCAGTACTTC. Amino acids: CSARAFLAGDQETQYF.

V and J are TRBV20-1 and TRBJ1-1, with 8 bases aligning to TRBD1. CDR1 and CDR2 from the germline V gene are DFQATT and SNEGSKA (reference sequence). Losses at the gene ends were 3 bases for V and 4 bases for J; bases not matched to a gene: 10. This CDR3 has 15 residues. The CDR3 DNA follows: TGCAGTGCTAGCCGTCAGGGGGCGCCGAGCACTGAAGCTTTCTTT. Residues: CSASRQGAPSTEAFF.